Given below is one TCR beta chain in context. Looked up from germline, CDR1 is MNHEY and CDR2 is SVGAGI. The CDR3 runs 14 residues. The germline V and J ends were trimmed by 6 bases and 10 bases, with 21 bases remaining between them. Assay used: immunoSEQ multiplex PCR; TCRdb lists only in-frame clones, some missing. This sample carries tens of thousands of clones, roughly nine tenths of them seen once, and the ten largest clones take roughly 6%. This specimen comes from a study of control samples from healthy donors and cancer patients. What was sequenced was PBMCs. The sequence derives from a man between 60 and 75 years old with colorectal cancer. The J gene is TRBJ1-2, the V gene TRBV6-5; D is perhaps TRBD1 (5 bases). The DNA of the CDR3 is TGTGCCAGCAGGGCGGGGGTCACACTAAATGTCTACACCTTC. It specifies CASRAGVTLNVYTF.